The 20 T cell receptor beta chains below all came from one sample that was sequenced in a study of molecular identifiers for immune sequencing clone quantification. TCRdb re-derived calls from the PCR reads in MiXCR, one entry per CDR3 protein. The table lists under 600,000 distinct CDR3 sequences, over 20% of them singletons. Input material: naive CD8+ T cells from blood, with Jurkat cell RNA spiked in. The subset was: FACS-sorted CD8+CD4-CCR7+CD45RA+ naive T cells. The receptors shown here come from a human donor in good health. Some libraries in this study had Jurkat cell RNA spiked in.

A remark on this clonotype: A junction boundary mismatches the germline segment, possibly from a read error. This chain connects TRBV7-9 to TRBJ2-7; possibly TRBD1 or TRBD2 for D (5 bases each). The CDR3 has 15 amino acids. Germline CDR1 and CDR2: SEHNR and FQNEAQ (reference sequence). The CDR3: CASSLARGEGSERYF. The CDR3 DNA reads TGTGCCAGCAGCTTAGCCCGGGGTGAGGGGTCCGAGCGGTACTTC.

The chain combines TRBV30 with TRBJ2-7, with D uncertain. Trimming removed 0 bases at V and 3 bases at J, with 9 bases between. Germline-derived CDR1 and CDR2 are GTSNPN and SVGIG (reference sequence). The CDR3 is made up of 13 amino acids. The CDR3 loop reads CAWSVKAFYEQYF. The CDR3 DNA sequence: TGTGCCTGGAGTGTTAAAGCCTTCTACGAGCAGTACTTC.

This clonotype appeared many times. This chain uses TRBV7-8 with TRBJ2-5; weak D call: TRBD2 (6 bases). In germline, CDR1 is SGHVS, CDR2 FQNEAQ. V was trimmed by 1 base and J by 5 bases, leaving 11 bases between them. CDR3 length equals 14 residues. The CDR3 nucleotides are TGTGCCAGCAGCTTAGTTGACCTAGCGGAGACCCAGTACTTC. Translation: CASSLVDLAETQYF.

This clonotype was detected ten times or more. The rearrangement joins TRBV7-2 to TRBJ2-5; 16 positions agree with TRBD2. Germline CDR1 reads SGHTA; CDR2 reads FQGNSA. V was clipped by 5 bases and J by 4 bases; unmatched bases: 7. CDR3 length: 17 residues. CDR3 loop: CASSPGLAGGWLETQYF. In DNA form, the CDR3 reads TGTGCCAGCAGCCCGGGACTAGCGGGAGGGTGGCTAGAGACCCAGTACTTC.

Comments on this clonotype: A much larger clone lies a single base off, so this may be a read error. The genes are TRBV7-9 and TRBJ1-1, with unresolved D. Per the germline V gene, CDR1 is SEHNR and CDR2 is FQNEAQ (reference sequence). There are 10 residues in the CDR3. This CDR3 reads CATRRTETFF. The CDR3 nucleotides are TGTGCCACCCGACGCACTGAAACTTTCTTT.

This clonotype came up many times. The chain links TRBV6-2 or TRBV6-3 to TRBJ1-1, with D perhaps matching TRBD1 (5 bases). The V end lost 0 bases, the J end lost 8 bases, and 10 bases lay between the germline ends. From germline, CDR1 is MNHEY and CDR2 SVGEGT. CDR3 size: 13 residues. The CDR3: CASSYSRAEEAFF. The CDR3 DNA sequence: TGTGCCAGCAGTTACTCCAGGGCAGAAGAAGCTTTCTTT.

This clonotype was seen at least ten times. The V call is TRBV4-3, the J call TRBJ2-3; no clear D gene. V was pared by 0 bases and J by 5 bases, with 9 bases between. The CDR3 covers 14 residues. Germline V gives CDR1 LGHNA, CDR2 YSLEER. The CDR3 DNA is TGCGCCAGCAGCCAAGACCACTCGGTAGATACGCAGTATTTT. Residues: CASSQDHSVDTQYF.

This clonotype was counted a few times. The rearrangement joins TRBV19 to TRBJ1-5, with 7 bases fitting TRBD1. The CDR3 length is 13 residues. Trimming removed 9 bases from V and 11 bases from J; junction bases left unmatched: 13. Germline CDR1 LNHDA, CDR2 SQIVND (reference sequence). In DNA, the CDR3 is TGTGCCAGCGGCAGGGGGTCCCCCGCGGCCCAGCATTTT. Amino acids: CASGRGSPAAQHF.

The chain joins TRBV20-1 to TRBJ2-5; 8 nucleotides align to TRBD2. The junction had 8 bases not matched to a gene; V was cut back by 3 bases and J by 5 bases. The CDR3 extends over 14 amino acids. The germline CDR1 and CDR2 sequences are DFQATT and SNEGSKA (reference sequence). The CDR3 nucleotides are TGCAGTGCTAGGCCGGGACTAGTATTCGAGACCCAGTACTTC. Protein sequence: CSARPGLVFETQYF.

This clonotype appeared many times. This sequence joins TRBV27 and TRBJ2-7; TRBD1 is a possible D gene (6 bases). Germline loops: CDR1 MNHEY, CDR2 SMNVEV (reference sequence). This CDR3 region has 14 residues. Trimming removed 2 bases from V and 3 bases from J, with 11 bases in between. This CDR3 is CASSLHGQSYEQYF. The CDR3, as DNA: TGTGCCAGCAGTTTACACGGACAGAGCTACGAGCAGTACTTC.

With respect to this clonotype: With a much larger clone just one base away, this may be a read error. The rearrangement links TRBV30 to TRBJ2-3, with D possibly matching TRBD1 (6 bases). Germline lookup yields CDR1 GTSNPN and CDR2 SVGIG (reference sequence). This CDR3 contains 13 residues. The CDR3 DNA reads TGTGCCTGGAGGGACAGAAGCACAGGTACGCAGTATTTT. Amino acids: CAWRDRSTGTQYF.

The chain joins TRBV28 to TRBJ2-2; 10 bases fit TRBD2. The junction had 8 bases not matched to a gene; V was cut back by 8 bases and J by 5 bases. Per the germline V gene, CDR1 is MDHEN and CDR2 is SYDVKM. The CDR3 spans 15 residues. Written as DNA, the CDR3 is TGTGCCAGCTCATGGACTAGCGGCTGGACCGGGGAGCTGTTTTTT. Translation: CASSWTSGWTGELFF. Variable domain in full (rest from reference TRBV28 and TRBJ2-2): DVKVTQSSRYLVKRTGEKVFLECVQDMDHENMFWYRQDPGLGLRLIYFSYDVKMKEKGDIPEGYSVSREKKERFSLILESASTNQTSMYLCASSWTSGWTGELFFGEGSRLTVL.

In this sample, this clonotype turned up many times. The CDR3 region is CASSLRRGDTEAFF. The CDR3 DNA reads TGTGCCAGCAGTTTACGGAGAGGGGACACTGAAGCTTTCTTT. The chain links TRBV12-3 or TRBV12-4 to TRBJ1-1; D may be TRBD1 (5 bases). This CDR3 has 14 amino acids. The ends were cut back, 2 bases at V and 3 bases at J, with 10 bases in the middle.

This clonotype was observed at least ten times. The chain couples TRBV30 to TRBJ2-3, with a possible D match to TRBD1 (6 bases). Germline V CDR1 and CDR2: GTSNPN, SVGIG (reference sequence). The CDR3 totals 13 residues. Trimming cost V 0 bases and J 5 bases, with 9 bases left between them. CDR3 in DNA: TGTGCCTGGAGTGTAGGGGGTGTAGATACGCAGTATTTT. Translating it yields CAWSVGGVDTQYF.

This clonotype has ten or more counts. This rearrangement joins TRBV2 to TRBJ2-3; D is perhaps TRBD2 (7 bases). The V gene lost 9 bases and the J gene lost 2 bases, with 15 bases spanning the gap. CDR1 and CDR2 from the germline V gene are SNHLY and FYNNEI. The CDR3 is 14 residues long. CDR3 protein: CASRGADSTDTQYF. In nucleotides, the CDR3 is TGTGCCAGTCGGGGGGCCGACTCCACAGATACGCAGTATTTT.

This clonotype has ten or more counts. The gene calls are TRBV4-3 and TRBJ2-3; D remains ambiguous. Per germline, CDR1 LGHNA and CDR2 YSLEER. The CDR3 length is 17 residues. Trimming took off 0 bases at V and 2 bases at J, with 15 bases between the two ends. CDR3 bases: TGCGCCAGCAGCCAAGAAAGGGCCTTATTCCCCACAGATACGCAGTATTTT. Its protein product is CASSQERALFPTDTQYF.

This clonotype was seen a few times. The rearrangement joins TRBV7-9 to TRBJ2-5; possible D gene TRBD1, 5 bases. There are 14 residues in the CDR3. Trimming pared 5 bases from V and 1 base from J, leaving 11 bases between. Germline assignment: CDR1 SEHNR and CDR2 FQNEAQ (reference sequence). The CDR3 DNA follows: TGTGCCAGCAGCATAACAGGCGTCCAAGAGACCCAGTACTTC. It encodes CASSITGVQETQYF.

The chain employs TRBV13 and TRBJ1-2; 12 bases fit TRBD1. V lost 5 bases, J lost 8 bases, and 9 bases stayed unmatched. Germline CDR1 is PRHDT and CDR2 is FYEKMQ (reference sequence). This CDR3 comprises 15 residues. Written as DNA, the CDR3 is TGTGCCAGCAGCCTCACCCCCGGGACAGGGGGCGGCTACACCTTC. Translation: CASSLTPGTGGGYTF. Together with reference TRBV13 and TRBJ1-2, the CDR3 gives the full variable domain: AAGVIQSPRHLIKEKRETATLKCYPIPRHDTVYWYQQGPGQDPQFLISFYEKMQSDKGSIPDRFSAQQFSDYHSELNMSSLELGDSALYFCASSLTPGTGGGYTFGSGTRLTVV.

This clonotype was counted many times. The J gene is TRBJ1-5, the V gene TRBV6-5, with 9 bases matching TRBD1. The J segment lost 1 base and the V segment lost 6 bases, leaving 4 bases of the junction unmatched. CDR1 is MNHEY, CDR2 SVGAGI, per germline. CDR3 length: 15 amino acids. CDR3 DNA: TGTGCCAGCAGGCGAACAGGGGGCAGCAATCAGCCCCAGCATTTT. Protein: CASRRTGGSNQPQHF.

The chain is built from TRBV6-1 and TRBJ2-2, with TRBD2 identical over 8 bases. The ends lost 3 bases at V and 6 bases at J; junction bases unmatched: 3. Germline lookup yields CDR1 MNHNS and CDR2 SASEGT. The CDR3 contains 14 residues. The CDR3 region is CASSDGRAPGELFF. Written as DNA, the CDR3 is TGTGCCAGCAGTGACGGGAGGGCCCCCGGGGAGCTGTTTTTT.